This T cell receptor (beta chain) derives from a study of T-cell memory formation after mild COVID-19. Trimming took off 4 bases at V and 2 bases at J, with 11 bases between the two ends. This CDR3 region has 14 residues. Germline V CDR1 and CDR2: KGHDR, SFDVKD. After 5'RACE with constant-segment primers, TCR alpha and TCR beta cDNA libraries carrying sample barcodes and UMIs were obtained. One entry per CDR3 protein, called by TCRdb with MiXCR from the 5' RACE reads. The table shows 550,000 to 600,000 distinct CDR3 sequences, with less than 25% occurring only once. General observations from the study: Shrinking CD4+ clones resided mostly in CM and EM, and CD8+ ones in EMRA.

Of note for this clonotype: The antigen is not known.

The source of this sequence is an adult woman who had mild COVID-19 (a few samples of this study predate the infection). Cell type and time point are not known. V and J are TRBV24-1 and TRBJ2-7; unclear D gene. Sequencing was performed on PBMCs or a T cell subset sorted from them (not recorded which). CDR3 in DNA: TGTGCCACCAGTGAGTCCATTCGTCCCTACGAGCAGTACTTC. Encoded protein: CATSESIRPYEQYF.